The table lists the clone carrying this TCR beta chain with a count of one. Its matching antigen is unknown. V was trimmed by 5 bases and J by 4 bases, leaving 18 bases between them. CDR1 is LNHDA, CDR2 SQIVND, per germline (reference sequence). The CDR3 sequence is 15 residues long. A multiplex PCR was run with 60 Vbeta primers and 13 Jbeta primers. Using immunoSEQ multiplex PCR, the repertoire was profiled, and TCRdb retains in-frame clones only, with some absent. The data contain 180,000 or so clones, 60% to 80% of them singletons. The source of the sample is a study of cytomegalovirus exposure and HLA in healthy donors. Findings of the study overall: TRBV6-2, TRBV6-3 and some other V segments were unresolvable in 87-base-pair reads.

The clonotype comes from a middle-aged woman in good health and CMV-seropositive. The sequenced sample consisted of PBMCs. The chain couples TRBV19 to TRBJ2-7, with TRBD2 as a possible D gene (5 bases). The CDR3 region has the DNA TGTGCCAGTAGTTCCTCTCCGGGAACAGTTTACGAGCAGTACTTC. Protein product: CASSSSPGTVYEQYF.